The T cell receptor beta chain under discussion was sequenced for a study of T cells in tuberculosis. Germline-derived CDR1 and CDR2 are GTSNPN and SVGIG (reference sequence). V lost 0 bases and J lost 5, with 10 bases in between. CDR3 length: 13 amino acids. Generated by immunoSEQ multiplex PCR, the TCRdb table keeps only in-frame clones and is missing some. The data contain roughly 30,000 clones, 90% to 95% of them singletons. The chain joins TRBV30 to TRBJ1-2; no clear D gene. The receptor's source is a donor aged 10-29 years with latent tuberculosis or without tuberculosis infection. The sequenced sample consisted of PBMCs. The CDR3 nucleotides read TGTGCCTGGAGTGTATCCTTCCGGTATGGCTACACCTTC. Translated: CAWSVSFRYGYTF.